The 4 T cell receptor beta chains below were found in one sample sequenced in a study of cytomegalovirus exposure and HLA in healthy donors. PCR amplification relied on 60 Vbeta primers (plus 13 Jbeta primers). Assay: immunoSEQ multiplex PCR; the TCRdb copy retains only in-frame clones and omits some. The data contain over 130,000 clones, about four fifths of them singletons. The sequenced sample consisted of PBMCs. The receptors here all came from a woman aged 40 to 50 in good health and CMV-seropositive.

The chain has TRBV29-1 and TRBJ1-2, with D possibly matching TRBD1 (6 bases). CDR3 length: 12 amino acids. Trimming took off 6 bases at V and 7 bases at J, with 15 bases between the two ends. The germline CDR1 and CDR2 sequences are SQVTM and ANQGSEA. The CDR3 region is CSVTDRNGGYTF. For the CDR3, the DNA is TGCAGCGTCACTGACAGGAATGGTGGCTACACCTTC.

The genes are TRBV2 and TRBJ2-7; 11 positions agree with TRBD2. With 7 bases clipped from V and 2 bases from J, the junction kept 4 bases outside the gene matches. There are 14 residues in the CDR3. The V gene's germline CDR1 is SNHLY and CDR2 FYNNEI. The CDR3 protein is CASKTSGTTYEQYF. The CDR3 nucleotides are TGTGCCAGCAAGACTAGCGGGACGACCTACGAGCAGTACTTC.

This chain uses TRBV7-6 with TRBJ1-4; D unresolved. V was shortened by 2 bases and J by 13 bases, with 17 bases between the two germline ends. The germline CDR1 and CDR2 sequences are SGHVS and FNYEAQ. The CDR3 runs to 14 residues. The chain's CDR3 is CASSLPTGILRLFF. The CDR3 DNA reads TGTGCCAGCAGCTTACCAACCGGGATCTTGAGACTGTTTTTT. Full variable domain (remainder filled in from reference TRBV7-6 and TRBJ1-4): GAGVSQSPRYKVTKRGQDVALRCDPISGHVSLYWYRQALGQGPEFLTYFNYEAQQDKSGLPNDRFSAERPEGSISTLTIQRTEQRDSAMYRCASSLPTGILRLFFGSGTQLSVL.

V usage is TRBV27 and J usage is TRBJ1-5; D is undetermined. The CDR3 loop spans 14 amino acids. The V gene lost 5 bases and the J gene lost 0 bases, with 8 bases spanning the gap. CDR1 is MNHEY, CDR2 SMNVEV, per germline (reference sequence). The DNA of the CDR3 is TGTGCCAGCAGTACGCGTAATAGCAATCAGCCCCAGCATTTT. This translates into CASSTRNSNQPQHF.